The TCR beta chain described here comes from a study of vaccination and CD4 T cells after COVID-19. This clonotype is medium-sized within its sample. What it binds is unknown. Scientists ran DNA taken from cultured CD4+ T cells through the Oncomine TCR Beta short-read assay for sequencing. MiXCR, run by TCRdb on the PCR reads, gives a single entry per CDR3 protein. Among 6,000 to 6,500 distinct CDR3 sequences listed, more than 15% were seen once. Treatment indicated: 10-day PBMC culture with coronavirus spike peptide pools or control peptides (ViraFEST assay). The CDR3 sequence is 19 residues long. Germline loops: CDR1 LNHDA, CDR2 SQIVND (reference sequence). The ends were cut back, 3 bases at V and 4 bases at J, with 27 bases in the middle.

The chain couples TRBV19 to TRBJ1-1, with D maybe TRBD1 (5 bases). Sequencing was carried out using CD4+ T cells from blood, cultured in vitro. The sequence was collected from a human donor who had recovered from COVID-19. The CDR3 DNA reads as TGTGCCAGTAGTATTGGGTTATGGAACCTGGGGGAGGTCGTCACTGAAGCTTTCTTT. As protein: CASSIGLWNLGEVVTEAFF.